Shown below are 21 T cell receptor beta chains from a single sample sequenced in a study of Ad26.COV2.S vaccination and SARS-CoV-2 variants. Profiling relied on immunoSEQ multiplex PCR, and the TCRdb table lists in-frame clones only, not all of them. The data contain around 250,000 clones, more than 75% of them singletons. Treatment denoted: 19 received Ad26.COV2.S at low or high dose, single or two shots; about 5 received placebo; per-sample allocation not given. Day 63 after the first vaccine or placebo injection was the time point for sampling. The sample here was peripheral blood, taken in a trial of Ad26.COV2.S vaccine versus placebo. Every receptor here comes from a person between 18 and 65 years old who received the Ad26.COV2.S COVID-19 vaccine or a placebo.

DNA for the CDR3: TGTGCCAGTAGTGAACCCAGGGGACTGAGCTCCTACAATGAGCAGTTCTTC. Protein product: CASSEPRGLSSYNEQFF. This chain uses TRBV19 with TRBJ2-1; TRBD1 or TRBD2 may be the D gene (6 bases each). This CDR3 region has 17 residues. Per germline, CDR1 LNHDA and CDR2 SQIVND (reference sequence). V lost 5 bases and J 0 bases, leaving 17 bases between the germline ends.

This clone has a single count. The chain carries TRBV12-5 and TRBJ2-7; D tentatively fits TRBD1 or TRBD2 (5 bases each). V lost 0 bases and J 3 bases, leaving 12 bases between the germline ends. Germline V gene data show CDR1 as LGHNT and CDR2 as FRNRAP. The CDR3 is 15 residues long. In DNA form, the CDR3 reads TGTGCTAGTGGTTTGGTGGGACGGGGTCACTACGAGCAGTACTTC. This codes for CASGLVGRGHYEQYF. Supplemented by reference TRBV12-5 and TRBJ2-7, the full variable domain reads DARVTQTPRHKVTEMGQEVTMRCQPILGHNTVFWYRQTMMQGLELLAYFRNRAPLDDSGMPKDRFSAEMPDATLATLKIQPSEPRDSAVYFCASGLVGRGHYEQYFGPGTRLTVT.

The CDR3 protein is CASSQDLGGVAGANVLTF. CDR3 coding DNA: TGTGCCAGCAGCCAAGACCTCGGAGGGGTTGCTGGGGCCAACGTCCTGACTTTC. The V call is TRBV3-1 (or the pseudogene TRBV3-2), the J call TRBJ2-6, with D possibly TRBD2 on 6 matching bases. With 0 bases removed from V and 2 bases from J, the gap between germline ends came to 14 bases. In germline, CDR1 is LGHDT, CDR2 YNNKEL (reference sequence). The CDR3 consists of 18 residues.

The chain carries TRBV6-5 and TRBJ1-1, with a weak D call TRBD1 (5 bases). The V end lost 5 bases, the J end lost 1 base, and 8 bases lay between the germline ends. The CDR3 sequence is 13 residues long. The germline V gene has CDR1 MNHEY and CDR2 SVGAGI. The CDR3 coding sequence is TGTGCCAGCAGTACAACAGGGAACACTGAAGCTTTCTTT. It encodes CASSTTGNTEAFF.

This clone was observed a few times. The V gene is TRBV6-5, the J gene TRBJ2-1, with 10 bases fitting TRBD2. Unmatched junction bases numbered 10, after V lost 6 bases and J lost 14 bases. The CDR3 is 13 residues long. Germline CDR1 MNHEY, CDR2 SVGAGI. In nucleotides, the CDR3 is TGTGCCAGCAGACGCGGACTAGCGGAGGAGGAGTTCTTC. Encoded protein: CASRRGLAEEEFF.

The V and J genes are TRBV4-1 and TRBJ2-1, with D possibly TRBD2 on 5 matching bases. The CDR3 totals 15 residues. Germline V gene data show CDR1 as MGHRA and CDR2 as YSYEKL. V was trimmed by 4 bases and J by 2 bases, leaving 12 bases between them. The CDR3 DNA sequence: TGCGCCAGCAGCCCGCTAGGACTCACCTACAATGAGCAGTTCTTC. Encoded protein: CASSPLGLTYNEQFF.

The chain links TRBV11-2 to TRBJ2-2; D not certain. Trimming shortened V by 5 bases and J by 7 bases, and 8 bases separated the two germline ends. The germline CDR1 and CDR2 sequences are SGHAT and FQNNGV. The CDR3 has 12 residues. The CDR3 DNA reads TGTGCCAGCAGCCCAACAATCGGGGAGCTGTTTTTT. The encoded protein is CASSPTIGELFF.

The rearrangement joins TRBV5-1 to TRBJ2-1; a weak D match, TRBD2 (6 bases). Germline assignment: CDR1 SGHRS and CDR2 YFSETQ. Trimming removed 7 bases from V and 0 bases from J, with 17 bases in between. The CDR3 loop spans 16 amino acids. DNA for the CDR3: TGCGCCAGCCGACCTGTTGCGGGGAGCTCCTACAATGAGCAGTTCTTC. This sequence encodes CASRPVAGSSYNEQFF.

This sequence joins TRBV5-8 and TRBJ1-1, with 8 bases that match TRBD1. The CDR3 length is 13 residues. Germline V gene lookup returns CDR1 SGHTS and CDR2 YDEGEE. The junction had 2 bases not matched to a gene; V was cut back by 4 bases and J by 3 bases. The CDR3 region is CASSGQGYTEAFF. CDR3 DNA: TGTGCCAGCAGCGGACAGGGATACACTGAAGCTTTCTTT.

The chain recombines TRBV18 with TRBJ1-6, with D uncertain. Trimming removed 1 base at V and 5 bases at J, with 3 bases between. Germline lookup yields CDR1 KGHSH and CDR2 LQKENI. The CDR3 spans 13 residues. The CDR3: CASSPLDNSPLHF. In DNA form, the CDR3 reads TGTGCCAGCTCACCACTAGATAATTCACCCCTCCACTTT.

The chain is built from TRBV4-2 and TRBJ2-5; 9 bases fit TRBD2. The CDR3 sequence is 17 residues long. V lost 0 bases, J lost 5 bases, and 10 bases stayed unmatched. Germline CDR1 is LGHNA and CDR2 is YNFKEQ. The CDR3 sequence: CASSQDPSRGGWETQYF. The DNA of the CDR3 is TGTGCCAGCAGCCAAGACCCCTCGCGGGGGGGCTGGGAGACCCAGTACTTC.

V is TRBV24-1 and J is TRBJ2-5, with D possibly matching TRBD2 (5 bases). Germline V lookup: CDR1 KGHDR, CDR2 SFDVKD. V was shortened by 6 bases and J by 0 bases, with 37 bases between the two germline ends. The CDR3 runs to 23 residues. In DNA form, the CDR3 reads TGTGCCACCAGTATACCGGTTTGTGACGGGATTATTACTCCAATGACGTACCAAGAGACCCAGTACTTC. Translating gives CATSIPVCDGIITPMTYQETQYF.

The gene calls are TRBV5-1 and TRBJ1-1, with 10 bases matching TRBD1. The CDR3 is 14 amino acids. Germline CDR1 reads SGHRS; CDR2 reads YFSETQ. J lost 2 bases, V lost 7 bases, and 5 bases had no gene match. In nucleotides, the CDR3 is TGCGCCAGCGGGGACAGGGGCGGAAACACTGAAGCTTTCTTT. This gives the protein CASGDRGGNTEAFF.

The CDR3 protein is CSARALGNEQFF. Here the CDR3 DNA reads TGCAGTGCTCGTGCCCTGGGGAATGAGCAGTTCTTC. V is TRBV20-1 and J is TRBJ2-1; D not certain. The CDR3 runs 12 residues. Between the trimmed V and J ends, which lost 5 bases and 7 bases, there was a span of 12 bases. Germline-derived CDR1 and CDR2 are DFQATT and SNEGSKA (reference sequence).

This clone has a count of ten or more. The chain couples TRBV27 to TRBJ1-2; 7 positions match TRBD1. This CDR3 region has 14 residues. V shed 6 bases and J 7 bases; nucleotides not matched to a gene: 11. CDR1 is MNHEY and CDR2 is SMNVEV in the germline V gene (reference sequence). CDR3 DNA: TGTGCCAGCAGCCCCACCCCAGGGGGTAGTGGCTACACCTTC. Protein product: CASSPTPGGSGYTF.

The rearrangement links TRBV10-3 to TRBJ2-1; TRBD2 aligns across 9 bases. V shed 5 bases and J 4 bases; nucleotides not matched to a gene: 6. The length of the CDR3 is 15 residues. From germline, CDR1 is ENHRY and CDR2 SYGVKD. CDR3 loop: CAISISGGPYNEQFF. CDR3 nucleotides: TGTGCCATCAGTATTAGCGGGGGTCCTTACAATGAGCAGTTCTTC.

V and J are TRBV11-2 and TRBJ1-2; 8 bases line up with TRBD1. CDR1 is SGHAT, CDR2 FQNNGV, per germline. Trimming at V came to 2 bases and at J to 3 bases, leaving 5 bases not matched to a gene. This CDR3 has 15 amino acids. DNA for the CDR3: TGTGCCAGCAGCTTAAGCCAGGGGGCAGACTATGGCTACACCTTC. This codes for CASSLSQGADYGYTF.

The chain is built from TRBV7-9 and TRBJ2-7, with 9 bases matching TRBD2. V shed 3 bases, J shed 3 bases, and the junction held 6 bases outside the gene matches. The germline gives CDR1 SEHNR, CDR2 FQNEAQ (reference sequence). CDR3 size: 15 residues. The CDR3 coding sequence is TGTGCCAGCAGCTTTAGACTAGCGGACCACTACGAGCAGTACTTC. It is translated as CASSFRLADHYEQYF.

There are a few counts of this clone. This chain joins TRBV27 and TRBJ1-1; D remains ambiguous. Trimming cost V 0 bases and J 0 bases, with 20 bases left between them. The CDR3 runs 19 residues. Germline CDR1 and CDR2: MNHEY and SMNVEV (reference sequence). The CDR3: CASSLSGTRRAGMNTEAFF. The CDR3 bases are TGTGCCAGCAGTTTATCAGGTACTCGTAGGGCCGGGATGAACACTGAAGCTTTCTTT.

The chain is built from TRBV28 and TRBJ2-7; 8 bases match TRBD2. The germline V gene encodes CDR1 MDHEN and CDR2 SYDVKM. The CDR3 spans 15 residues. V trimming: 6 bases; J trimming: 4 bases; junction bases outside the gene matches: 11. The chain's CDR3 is CASSNSGKGSYEQYF. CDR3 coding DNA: TGTGCCAGCAGCAATAGCGGGAAGGGATCGTACGAGCAGTACTTC.

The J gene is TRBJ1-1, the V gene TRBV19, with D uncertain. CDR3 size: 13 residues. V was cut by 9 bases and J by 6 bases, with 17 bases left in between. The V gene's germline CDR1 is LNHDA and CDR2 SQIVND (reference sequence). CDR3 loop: CASCPEPWAEAFF. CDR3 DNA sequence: TGTGCCAGCTGCCCAGAACCATGGGCTGAAGCTTTCTTT.